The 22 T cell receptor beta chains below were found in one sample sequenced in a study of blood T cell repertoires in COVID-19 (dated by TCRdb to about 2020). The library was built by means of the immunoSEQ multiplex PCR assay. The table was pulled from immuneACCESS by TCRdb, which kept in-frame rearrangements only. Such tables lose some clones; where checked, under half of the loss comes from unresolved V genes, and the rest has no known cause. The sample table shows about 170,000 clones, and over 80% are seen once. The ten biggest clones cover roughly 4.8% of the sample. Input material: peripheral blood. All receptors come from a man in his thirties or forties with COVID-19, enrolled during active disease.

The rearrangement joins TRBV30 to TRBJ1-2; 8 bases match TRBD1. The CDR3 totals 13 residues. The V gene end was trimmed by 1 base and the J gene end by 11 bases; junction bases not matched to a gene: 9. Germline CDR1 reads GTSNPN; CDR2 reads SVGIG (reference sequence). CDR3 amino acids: CAWSGRTGTFYTF. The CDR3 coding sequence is TGTGCCTGGAGTGGGAGGACAGGGACCTTTTACACCTTC.

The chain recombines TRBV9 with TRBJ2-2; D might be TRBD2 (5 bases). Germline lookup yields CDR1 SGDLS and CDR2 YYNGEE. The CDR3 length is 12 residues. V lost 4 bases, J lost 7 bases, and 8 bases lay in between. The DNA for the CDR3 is TGTGCCAGCAGCTCCGAGGGCGGGGAGCTGTTTTTT. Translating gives CASSSEGGELFF.

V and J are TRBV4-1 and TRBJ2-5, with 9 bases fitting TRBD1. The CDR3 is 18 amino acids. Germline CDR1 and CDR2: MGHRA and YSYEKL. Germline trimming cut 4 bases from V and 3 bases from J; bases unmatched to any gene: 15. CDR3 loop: CASSRGRGRGQGEETQYF. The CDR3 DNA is TGCGCCAGCAGCCGAGGCCGAGGAAGGGGACAGGGCGAAGAGACCCAGTACTTC.

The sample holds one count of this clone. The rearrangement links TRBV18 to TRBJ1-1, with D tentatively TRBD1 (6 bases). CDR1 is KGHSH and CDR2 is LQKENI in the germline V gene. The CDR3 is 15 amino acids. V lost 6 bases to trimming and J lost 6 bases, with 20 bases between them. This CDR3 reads CASSPRNLGGPEAFF. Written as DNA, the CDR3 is TGTGCCAGCTCCCCCAGGAACTTGGGGGGGCCTGAAGCTTTCTTT.

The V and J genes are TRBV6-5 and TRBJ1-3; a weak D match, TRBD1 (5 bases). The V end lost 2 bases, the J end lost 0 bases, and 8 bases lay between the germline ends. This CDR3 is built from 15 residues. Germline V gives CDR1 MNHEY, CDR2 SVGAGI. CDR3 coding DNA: TGTGCCAGCAGTTACGGGGCCCTCTCTGGAAACACCATATATTTT. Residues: CASSYGALSGNTIYF.

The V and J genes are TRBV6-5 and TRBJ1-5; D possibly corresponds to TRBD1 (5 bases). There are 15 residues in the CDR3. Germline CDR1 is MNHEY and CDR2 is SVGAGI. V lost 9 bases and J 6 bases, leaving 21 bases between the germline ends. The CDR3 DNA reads TGTGCCAGTCTAAGAGGCAGGGTGGCCAGTCAGCCCCAGCATTTT. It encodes CASLRGRVASQPQHF.

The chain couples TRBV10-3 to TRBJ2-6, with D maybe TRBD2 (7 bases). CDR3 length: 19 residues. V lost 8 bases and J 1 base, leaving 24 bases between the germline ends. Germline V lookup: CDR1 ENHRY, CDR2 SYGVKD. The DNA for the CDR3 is TGTGCCATCGGGGCAGGGGACTATCCCAACTCTTCTGGGGCCAACGTCCTGACTTTC. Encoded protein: CAIGAGDYPNSSGANVLTF.

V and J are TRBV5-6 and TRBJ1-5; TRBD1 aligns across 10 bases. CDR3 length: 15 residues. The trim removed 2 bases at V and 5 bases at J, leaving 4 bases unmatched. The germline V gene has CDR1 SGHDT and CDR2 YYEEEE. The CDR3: CASSLDRGLDQPQHF. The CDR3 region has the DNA TGTGCCAGCAGCTTAGACAGGGGGCTGGATCAGCCCCAGCATTTT.

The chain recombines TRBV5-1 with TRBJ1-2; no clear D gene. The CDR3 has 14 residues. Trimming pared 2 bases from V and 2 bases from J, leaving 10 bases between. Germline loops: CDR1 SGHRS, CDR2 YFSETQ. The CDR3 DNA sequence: TGCGCCAGCAGCTTTGGCAGTCCAAACTATGGCTACACCTTC. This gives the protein CASSFGSPNYGYTF. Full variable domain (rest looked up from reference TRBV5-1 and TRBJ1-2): KAGVTQTPRYLIKTRGQQVTLSCSPISGHRSVSWYQQTPGQGLQFLFEYFSETQRNKGNFPGRFSGRQFSNSRSEMNVSTLELGDSALYLCASSFGSPNYGYTFGSGTRLTVV.

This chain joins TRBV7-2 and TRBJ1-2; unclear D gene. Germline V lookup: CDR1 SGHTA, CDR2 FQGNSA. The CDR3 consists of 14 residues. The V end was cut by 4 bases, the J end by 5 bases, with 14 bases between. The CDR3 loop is CASSSSPGRYGYTF. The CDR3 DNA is TGTGCCAGCAGCTCTAGCCCCGGTCGATATGGCTACACCTTC. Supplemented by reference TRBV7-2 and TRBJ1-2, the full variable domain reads GAGVSQSPSNKVTEKGKDVELRCDPISGHTALYWYRQSLGQGLEFLIYFQGNSAPDKSGLPSDRFSAERTGGSVSTLTIQRTQQEDSAVYLCASSSSPGRYGYTFGSGTRLTVV.

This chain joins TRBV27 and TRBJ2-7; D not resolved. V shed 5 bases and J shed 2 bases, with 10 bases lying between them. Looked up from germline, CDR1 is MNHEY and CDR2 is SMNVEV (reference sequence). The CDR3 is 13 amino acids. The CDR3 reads CASSTYPPYEQYF. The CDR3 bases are TGTGCCAGCAGTACCTACCCTCCCTACGAGCAGTACTTC.

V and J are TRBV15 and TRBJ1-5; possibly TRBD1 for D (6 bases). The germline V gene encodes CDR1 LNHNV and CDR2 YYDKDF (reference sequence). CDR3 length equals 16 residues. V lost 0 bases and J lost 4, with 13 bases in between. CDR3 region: CATSRDIVGTNQPQHF. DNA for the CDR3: TGTGCCACCAGCAGAGATATCGTAGGGACAAATCAGCCCCAGCATTTT.

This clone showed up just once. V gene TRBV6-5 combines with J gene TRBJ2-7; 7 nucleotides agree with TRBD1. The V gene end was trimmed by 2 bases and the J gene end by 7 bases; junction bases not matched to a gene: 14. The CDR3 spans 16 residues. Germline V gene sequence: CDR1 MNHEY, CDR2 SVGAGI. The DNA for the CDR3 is TGTGCCAGCAGTTACAGAGACCGGGACAGCCCTCGGGAGCAGTACTTC. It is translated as CASSYRDRDSPREQYF.

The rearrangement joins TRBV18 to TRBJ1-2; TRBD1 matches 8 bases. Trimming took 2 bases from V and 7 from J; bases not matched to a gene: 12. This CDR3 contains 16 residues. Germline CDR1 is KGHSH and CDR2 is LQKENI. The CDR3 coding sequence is TGTGCCAGCTCACCATTATACTCAGGGGGCCAGAGTGGCTACACCTTC. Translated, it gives CASSPLYSGGQSGYTF.

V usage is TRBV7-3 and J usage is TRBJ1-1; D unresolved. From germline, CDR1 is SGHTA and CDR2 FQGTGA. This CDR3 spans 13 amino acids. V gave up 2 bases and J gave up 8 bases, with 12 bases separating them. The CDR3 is CASSLVKSGEAFF. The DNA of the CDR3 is TGTGCCAGCAGCTTAGTAAAGTCAGGAGAAGCTTTCTTT. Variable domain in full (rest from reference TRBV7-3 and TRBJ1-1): GAGVSQTPSNKVTEKGKYVELRCDPISGHTALYWYRQSLGQGPEFLIYFQGTGAADDSGLPNDRFFAVRPEGSVSTLKIQRTERGDSAVYLCASSLVKSGEAFFGQGTRLTVV.

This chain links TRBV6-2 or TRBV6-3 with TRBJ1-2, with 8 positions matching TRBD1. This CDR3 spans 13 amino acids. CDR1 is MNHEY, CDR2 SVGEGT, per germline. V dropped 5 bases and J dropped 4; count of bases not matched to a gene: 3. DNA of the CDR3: TGTGCCAGCAGTCAAACAGGGGGCTATGGCTACACCTTC. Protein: CASSQTGGYGYTF.

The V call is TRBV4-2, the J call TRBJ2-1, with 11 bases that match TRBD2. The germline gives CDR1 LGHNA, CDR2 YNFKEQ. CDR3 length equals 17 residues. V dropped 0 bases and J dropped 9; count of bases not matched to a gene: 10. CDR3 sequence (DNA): TGTGCCAGCAGCCAAGATCAGTTAGCGGGAGGGCCTGCTGAGCAGTTCTTC. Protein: CASSQDQLAGGPAEQFF.

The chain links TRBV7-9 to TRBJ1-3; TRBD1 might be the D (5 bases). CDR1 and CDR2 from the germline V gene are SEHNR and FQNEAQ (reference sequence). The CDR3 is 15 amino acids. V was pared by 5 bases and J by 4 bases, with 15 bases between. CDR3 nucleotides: TGTGCCAGCAGCCCCCCGGGGGTCTACGGAAACACCATATATTTT. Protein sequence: CASSPPGVYGNTIYF.

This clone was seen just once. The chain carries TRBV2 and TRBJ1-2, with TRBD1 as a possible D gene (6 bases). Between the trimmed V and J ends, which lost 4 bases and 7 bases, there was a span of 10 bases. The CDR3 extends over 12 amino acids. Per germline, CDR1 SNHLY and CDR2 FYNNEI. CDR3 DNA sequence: TGTGCCAGCAGTGTCAGGGGCGCTGGCTACACCTTC. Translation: CASSVRGAGYTF.

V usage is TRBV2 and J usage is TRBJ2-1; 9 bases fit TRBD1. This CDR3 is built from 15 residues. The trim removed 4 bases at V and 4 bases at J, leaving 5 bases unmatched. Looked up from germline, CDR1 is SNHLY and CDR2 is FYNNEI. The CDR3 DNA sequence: TGTGCCAGCAGTGCCCGGGACAGGGAATACAATGAGCAGTTCTTC. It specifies CASSARDREYNEQFF. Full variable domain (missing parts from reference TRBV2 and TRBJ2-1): EPEVTQTPSHQVTQMGQEVILRCVPISNHLYFYWYRQILGQKVEFLVSFYNNEISEKSEIFDDQFSVERPDGSNFTLKIRSTKLEDSAMYFCASSARDREYNEQFFGPGTRLTVL.

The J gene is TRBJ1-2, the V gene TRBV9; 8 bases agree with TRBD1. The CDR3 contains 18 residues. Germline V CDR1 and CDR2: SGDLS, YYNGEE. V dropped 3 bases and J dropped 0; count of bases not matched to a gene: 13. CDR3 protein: CASSDPGGQAQSNYGYTF. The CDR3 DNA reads TGTGCCAGCAGCGACCCGGGGGGACAGGCCCAGTCTAACTATGGCTACACCTTC.

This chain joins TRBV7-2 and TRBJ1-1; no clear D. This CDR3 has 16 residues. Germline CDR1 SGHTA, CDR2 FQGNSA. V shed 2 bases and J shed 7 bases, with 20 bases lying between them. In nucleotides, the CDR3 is TGTGCCAGCAGCTTACCTTCCGGGTCAACCAGAGGTGAAGCTTTCTTT. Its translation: CASSLPSGSTRGEAFF.